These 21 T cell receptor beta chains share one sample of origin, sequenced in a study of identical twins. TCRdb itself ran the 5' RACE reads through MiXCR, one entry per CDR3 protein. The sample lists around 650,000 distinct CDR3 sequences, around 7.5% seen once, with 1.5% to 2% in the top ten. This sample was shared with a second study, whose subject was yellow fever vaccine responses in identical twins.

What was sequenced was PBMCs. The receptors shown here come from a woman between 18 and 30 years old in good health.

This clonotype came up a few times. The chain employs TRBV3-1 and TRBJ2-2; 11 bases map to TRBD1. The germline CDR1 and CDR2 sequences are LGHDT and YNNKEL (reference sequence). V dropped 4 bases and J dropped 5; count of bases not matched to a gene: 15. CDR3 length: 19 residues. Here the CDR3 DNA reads TGTGCCAGCAGCCTCCGGACAGGGGGCCGCCCTGAAAAGACCGGGGAGCTGTTTTTT. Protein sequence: CASSLRTGGRPEKTGELFF.

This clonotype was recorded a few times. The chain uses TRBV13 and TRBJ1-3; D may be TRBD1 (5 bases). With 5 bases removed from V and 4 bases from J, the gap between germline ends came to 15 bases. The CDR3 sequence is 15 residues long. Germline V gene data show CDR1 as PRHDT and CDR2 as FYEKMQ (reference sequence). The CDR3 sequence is CASSTRGTGGNTIYF. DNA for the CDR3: TGTGCCAGCAGCACCCGGGGCACCGGGGGAAACACCATATATTTT.

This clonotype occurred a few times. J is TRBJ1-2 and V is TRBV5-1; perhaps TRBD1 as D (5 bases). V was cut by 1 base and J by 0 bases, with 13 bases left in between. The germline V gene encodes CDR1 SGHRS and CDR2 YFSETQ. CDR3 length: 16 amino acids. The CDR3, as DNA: TGCGCCAGCAGCTTGACAGGATTAGTACCTAACTATGGCTACACCTTC. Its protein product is CASSLTGLVPNYGYTF.

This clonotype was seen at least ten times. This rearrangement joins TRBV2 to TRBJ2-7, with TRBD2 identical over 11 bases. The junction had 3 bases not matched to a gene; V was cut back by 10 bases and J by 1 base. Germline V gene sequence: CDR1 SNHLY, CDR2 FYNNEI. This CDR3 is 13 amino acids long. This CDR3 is CATTSGRSYEQYF. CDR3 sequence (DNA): TGTGCCACCACTAGCGGGAGATCCTACGAGCAGTACTTC.

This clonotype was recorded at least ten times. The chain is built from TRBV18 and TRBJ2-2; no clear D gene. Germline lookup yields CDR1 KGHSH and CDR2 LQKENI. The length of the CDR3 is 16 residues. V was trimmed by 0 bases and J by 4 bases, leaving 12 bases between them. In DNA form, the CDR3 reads TGTGCCAGCTCACCACCCAGTCTCCCGGCCACCGGGGAGCTGTTTTTT. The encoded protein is CASSPPSLPATGELFF.

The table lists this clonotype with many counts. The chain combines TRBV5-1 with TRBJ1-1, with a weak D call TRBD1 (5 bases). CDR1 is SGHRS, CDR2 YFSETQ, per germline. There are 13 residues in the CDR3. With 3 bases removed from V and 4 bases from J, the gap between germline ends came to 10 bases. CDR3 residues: CASSSGGSTEAFF. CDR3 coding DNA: TGCGCCAGCAGCTCGGGGGGTTCCACTGAAGCTTTCTTT.

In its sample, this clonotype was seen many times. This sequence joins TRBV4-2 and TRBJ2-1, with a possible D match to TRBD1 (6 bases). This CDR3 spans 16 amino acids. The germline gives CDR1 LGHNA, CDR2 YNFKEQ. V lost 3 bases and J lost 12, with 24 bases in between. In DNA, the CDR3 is TGTGCCAGCAGCCAGGACAGAACAGAAACAATGAGCCGGCAGTTCTTC. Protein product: CASSQDRTETMSRQFF.

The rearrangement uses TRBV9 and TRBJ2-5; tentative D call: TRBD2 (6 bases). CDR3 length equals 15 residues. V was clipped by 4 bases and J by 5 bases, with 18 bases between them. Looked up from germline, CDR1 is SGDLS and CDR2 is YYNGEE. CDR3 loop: CASSPEGGLTETQYF. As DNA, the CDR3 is TGTGCCAGCAGCCCCGAGGGAGGACTGACCGAGACCCAGTACTTC.

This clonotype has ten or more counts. Here the CDR3 reads CATSREGDEQYV. CDR3 nucleotide sequence: TGTGCCACCAGCAGAGAAGGCGACGAGCAGTACGTC. The chain employs TRBV15 and TRBJ2-7; D gene ambiguous. Germline CDR1 and CDR2: LNHNV and YYDKDF (reference sequence). The CDR3 covers 12 residues. V gave up 0 bases and J gave up 5 bases, with 5 bases separating them.

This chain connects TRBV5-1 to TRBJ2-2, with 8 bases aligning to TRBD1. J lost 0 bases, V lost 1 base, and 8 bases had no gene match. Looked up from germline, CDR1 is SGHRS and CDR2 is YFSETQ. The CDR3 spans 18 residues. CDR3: CASSLRGQALPNTGELFF. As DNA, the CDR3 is TGCGCCAGCAGCTTGAGGGGACAGGCGCTACCGAACACCGGGGAGCTGTTTTTT.

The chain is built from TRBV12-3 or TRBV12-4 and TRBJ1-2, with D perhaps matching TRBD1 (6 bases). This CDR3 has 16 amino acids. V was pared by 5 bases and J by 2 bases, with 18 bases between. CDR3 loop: CASSLTGMEANYGYTF. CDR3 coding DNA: TGTGCCAGCAGTCTAACAGGGATGGAGGCCAACTATGGCTACACCTTC.

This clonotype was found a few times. CDR3 in DNA: TGTGCCAGCAGTGCGGCGGGACAGGGGGCCAGTCAGGAGCAGTACGTC. This sequence encodes CASSAAGQGASQEQYV. This rearrangement joins TRBV2 to TRBJ2-7; 12 nucleotides match TRBD1. Germline values: CDR1 SNHLY, CDR2 FYNNEI. The CDR3 runs 16 residues. Trimming removed 4 bases from V and 7 bases from J; junction bases left unmatched: 11.

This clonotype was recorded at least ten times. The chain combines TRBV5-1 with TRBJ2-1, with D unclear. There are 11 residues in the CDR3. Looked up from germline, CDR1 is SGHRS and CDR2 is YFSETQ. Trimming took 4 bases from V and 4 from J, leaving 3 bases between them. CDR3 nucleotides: TGCGCCAGCAGCGAATACAATGAGCAGTTCTTC. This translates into CASSEYNEQFF. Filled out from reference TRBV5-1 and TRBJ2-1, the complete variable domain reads KAGVTQTPRYLIKTRGQQVTLSCSPISGHRSVSWYQQTPGQGLQFLFEYFSETQRNKGNFPGRFSGRQFSNSRSEMNVSTLELGDSALYLCASSEYNEQFFGPGTRLTVL.

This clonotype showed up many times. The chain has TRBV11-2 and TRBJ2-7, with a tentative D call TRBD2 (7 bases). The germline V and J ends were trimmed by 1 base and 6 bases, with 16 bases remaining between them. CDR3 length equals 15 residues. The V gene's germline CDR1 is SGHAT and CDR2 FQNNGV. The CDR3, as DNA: TGTGCCAGCAGCTTAGCCCCTGGGGGGGGCCGCGAGCAGTACGTC. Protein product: CASSLAPGGGREQYV.

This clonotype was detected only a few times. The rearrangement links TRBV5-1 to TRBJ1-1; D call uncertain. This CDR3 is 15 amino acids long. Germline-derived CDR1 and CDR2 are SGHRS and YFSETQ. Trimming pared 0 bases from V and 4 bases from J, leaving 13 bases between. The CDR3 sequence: CASSLDLIDGTEAFF. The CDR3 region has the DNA TGCGCCAGCAGCTTGGATCTCATTGACGGCACTGAAGCTTTCTTT.

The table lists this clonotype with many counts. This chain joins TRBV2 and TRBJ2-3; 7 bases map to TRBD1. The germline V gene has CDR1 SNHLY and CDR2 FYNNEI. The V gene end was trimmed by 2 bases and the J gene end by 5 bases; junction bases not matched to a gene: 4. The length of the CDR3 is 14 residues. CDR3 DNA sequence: TGTGCCAGCAGTGAAAGGGGGCCCGTAGATACGCAGTATTTT. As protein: CASSERGPVDTQYF.

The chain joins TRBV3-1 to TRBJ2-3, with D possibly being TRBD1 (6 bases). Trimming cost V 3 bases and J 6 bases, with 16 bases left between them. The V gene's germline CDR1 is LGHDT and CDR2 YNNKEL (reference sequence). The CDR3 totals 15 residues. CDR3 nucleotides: TGTGCCAGCAGCCAGCGCTCTGGGGGCGGCGATACGCAGTATTTT. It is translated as CASSQRSGGGDTQYF.

The CDR3 DNA sequence: TGTGCCAGCAGCTTCCGTTCTGCGGGGGAGCTGTTTTTT. Its translation: CASSFRSAGELFF. The chain combines TRBV5-8 with TRBJ2-2; unclear D gene. Germline V gives CDR1 SGHTS, CDR2 YDEGEE. This CDR3 is built from 13 residues. V was cut by 2 bases and J by 8 bases, with 10 bases left in between.

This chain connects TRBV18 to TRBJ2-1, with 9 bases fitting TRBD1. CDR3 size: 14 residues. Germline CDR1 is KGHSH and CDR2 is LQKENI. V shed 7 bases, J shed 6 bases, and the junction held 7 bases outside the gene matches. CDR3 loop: CASYLDRGSNEQFF. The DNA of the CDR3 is TGTGCCAGCTACCTAGACAGGGGGTCCAATGAGCAGTTCTTC.

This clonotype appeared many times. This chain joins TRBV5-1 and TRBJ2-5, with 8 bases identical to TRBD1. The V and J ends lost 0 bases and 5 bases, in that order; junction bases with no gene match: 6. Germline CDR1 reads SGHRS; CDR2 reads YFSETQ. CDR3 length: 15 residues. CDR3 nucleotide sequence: TGCGCCAGCAGCTTGGTGGCAGGGGGCGAGGAGACCCAGTACTTC. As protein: CASSLVAGGEETQYF.

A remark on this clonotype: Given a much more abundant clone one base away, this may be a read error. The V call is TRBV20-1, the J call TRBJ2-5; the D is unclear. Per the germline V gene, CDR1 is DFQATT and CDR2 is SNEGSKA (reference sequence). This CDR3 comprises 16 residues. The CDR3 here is CSARDSQQEYQETQHF. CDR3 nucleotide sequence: TGCAGTGCTAGAGATTCCCAACAAGAGTACCAAGAGACCCAGCACTTC.